Below, one TCR beta chain is given with its context. Its target is not known. This is likely a read error, given that the CDR3 carries no conserved phenylalanine or tryptophan at its end. The entry originates in a study of tumor-infiltrating lymphocytes in primary liver carcinoma. Whole-study findings and limits: Since sampling was bulk and unsorted, CD4+ and CD8+ repertoires were not compared. Tumor tissue displayed a significantly greater top-250-clone fraction than blood (p = 0.039).

Researchers generated TCR beta cDNA from about 0.5 ug of total RNA, relying on a constant-region primer. It was through three nested multiplex PCR rounds of slightly modified ARM-PCR that TCR beta libraries arose. TCRdb re-called the multiplex PCR reads through MiXCR, storing one row per CDR3 protein. The sample includes some 180,000 distinct CDR3 sequences, about 60% seen only once; the top ten take 72%. They got blood RNA out of unsorted whole blood and also pulled out germline DNA. Donors were untreated and chronically infected with HBV. About 3.6 milliliters of peripheral blood were collected before surgery. The material sequenced was peripheral blood. The sequence was collected from a man aged 35 to 55 with primary liver carcinoma and hepatitis B virus infection.

For the CDR3, the DNA is TGCAGCGTTCTTTCCCCGGATGGCTACACCATC. Amino acids: CSVLSPDGYTI. The chain joins TRBV29-1 to TRBJ1-2, with D hard to call. In germline, CDR1 is SQVTM, CDR2 ANQGSEA. V lost 5 bases to trimming and J lost 6 bases, with 10 bases between them. The CDR3 spans 11 residues.